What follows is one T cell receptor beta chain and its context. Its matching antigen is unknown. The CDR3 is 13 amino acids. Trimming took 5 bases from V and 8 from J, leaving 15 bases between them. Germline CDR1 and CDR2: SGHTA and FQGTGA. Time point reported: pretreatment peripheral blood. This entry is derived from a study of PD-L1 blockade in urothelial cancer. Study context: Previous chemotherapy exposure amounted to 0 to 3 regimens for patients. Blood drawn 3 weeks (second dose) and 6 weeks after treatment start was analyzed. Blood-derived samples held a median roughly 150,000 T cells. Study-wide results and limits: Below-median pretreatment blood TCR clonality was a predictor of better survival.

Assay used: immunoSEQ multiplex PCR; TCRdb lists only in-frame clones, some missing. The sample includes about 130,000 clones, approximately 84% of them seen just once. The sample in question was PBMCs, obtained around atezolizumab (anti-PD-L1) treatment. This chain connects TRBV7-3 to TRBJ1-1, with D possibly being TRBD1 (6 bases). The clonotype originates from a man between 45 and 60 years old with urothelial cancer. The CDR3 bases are TGTGCCAGCAGCAACTATAAAAGGGGGGAAGCTTTCTTT. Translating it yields CASSNYKRGEAFF.